One and the same sample provided the 24 T cell receptor beta chains below, sequenced in a study of tumor-infiltrating lymphocytes in primary liver carcinoma. The source material, roughly 18-32 mg of unsorted bulk tissue, was used to co-extract RNA and DNA. Total RNA amounting to 500 ng was the source from which TCR beta cDNA was made with a constant-region primer. Library construction for TCR beta comprised three nested multiplex PCR rounds performed with slightly modified ARM-PCR. With TRBV1-TRBV30 forward primers and a C-beta reverse primer, the first two PCR rounds were run for approximately 10 cycles each. TCRdb used MiXCR to reprocess the multiplex PCR reads, holding one entry per CDR3 protein. The data contain approximately 22,000 distinct CDR3 sequences, approximately 72% of them singletons. The sequencing sample was made of liver tumor tissue from sampling region 1. Documented subset: tumor region T1, superior pole. The receptors derive from a man aged 35 to 55 with primary liver carcinoma and hepatitis B virus infection.

A remark on this clonotype: The missing conserved phenylalanine or tryptophan at the end of this CDR3 makes a read error likely. This chain uses TRBV11-2 with TRBJ2-1; possible D gene TRBD2, 6 bases. The V gene's germline CDR1 is SGHAT and CDR2 FQNNGV. Trimming pared 5 bases from V and 6 bases from J, leaving 17 bases between. This CDR3 contains 15 residues. For the CDR3, the DNA is TGTGCCAGCAGCGTGGAGGGTTTGGCTCCCAATGAGCAGTTCTCC. Amino acids: CASSVEGLAPNEQFS.

As regards this clonotype: Germline and junction disagree at one end, which may indicate a read error. The CDR3 region is CASSLGGTGVHYEQNF. DNA of the CDR3: TGCGCCAGCAGCTTGGGGGGGACAGGGGTTCACTACGAGCAGAACTTC. The chain is built from TRBV5-1 and TRBJ2-7, with 10 bases identical to TRBD1. In germline, CDR1 is SGHRS, CDR2 YFSETQ. The CDR3 has 16 residues.

Concerning this clonotype itself: Germline is not matched at one junction end, which may reflect a read error. The CDR3 loop is CANQRLIYEQYF. The CDR3 DNA reads as TGCGCCAACCAACGGTTGATCTACGAGCAATACTTC. The rearrangement joins TRBV11-3 to TRBJ2-7; D is unclear. Germline-derived CDR1 and CDR2 are SGHNT and YENEEA. CDR3 size: 12 residues.

This clonotype was seen more than once but under ten times. The chain couples TRBV10-3 to TRBJ2-3; 10 bases map to TRBD2. This CDR3 spans 16 amino acids. Germline V gene data show CDR1 as ENHRY and CDR2 as SYGVKD. Unmatched junction bases numbered 6, after V lost 6 bases and J lost 0 bases. CDR3 nucleotides: TGTGCCATCAGGTACACTAGCGGGACTAGCACAGATACGCAGTATTTT. Encoded protein: CAIRYTSGTSTDTQYF.

Worth noting for this clonotype: The junction differs from germline at one of its ends, possibly a read error. The chain employs TRBV2 and TRBJ2-7, with TRBD2 as a possible D gene (5 bases). The CDR3 spans 13 residues. Germline V gene lookup returns CDR1 SNHLY and CDR2 FYNNEI. CDR3 in amino acids: CTSGYGRWYEQYF. In nucleotides, the CDR3 is TGTACCAGCGGCTACGGGCGCTGGTACGAGCAGTACTTC.

Note on this clonotype: The conserved closing phenylalanine or tryptophan is absent in this CDR3, likely reflecting a read error. This chain joins TRBV12-3 or TRBV12-4 and TRBJ1-4; a possible D gene is TRBD1 (6 bases). The CDR3 contains 14 residues. The DNA for the CDR3 is TGTACCAGCAGCGACAGGCGGGCGGGGGAAAGACTGTTTGTT. It encodes CTSSDRRAGERLFV.

This clonotype has a single count. The junction does not match germline at one end; this may be a read error. The chain's CDR3 is CDSGLTGVETKYF. In DNA form, the CDR3 reads TGTGACAGCGGCTTGACAGGGGTGGAGACCAAGTACTTC. The gene calls are TRBV5-4 and TRBJ2-5, with 8 bases identical to TRBD1. CDR3 length: 13 residues. In germline, CDR1 is SGHNT, CDR2 YYREEE (reference sequence).

J is TRBJ1-6 and V is TRBV5-6; D ambiguous. With 0 bases removed from V and 10 bases from J, the gap between germline ends came to 11 bases. Germline V CDR1 and CDR2: SGHDT, YYEEEE. The CDR3 covers 14 residues. The DNA of the CDR3 is TGTGCCAGCAGCTTGGTAGCACTGGGATCACCCCTCCACTTT. It translates to CASSLVALGSPLHF.

As regards this clonotype: This CDR3 fails to terminate in the conserved phenylalanine or tryptophan, so it likely reflects a read error. The CDR3 nucleotides read TGTGCCAGCAGTCCGCTCGTGGGACTAGCGGGGCCGACGAACATCGGGGAGCTGTTTATT. Its translation is CASSPLVGLAGPTNIGELFI. V and J are TRBV6-6 and TRBJ2-2, with TRBD2 matching over 13 bases. Germline CDR1 is MNHNY and CDR2 is SVGAGI (reference sequence). The CDR3 length is 20 residues.

Comments on this clonotype: An end of the junction does not agree with germline; a read error may underlie this. J is TRBJ2-1 and V is TRBV20-1; D is possibly TRBD1 (6 bases). The CDR3 is 13 residues long. Germline V gives CDR1 DFQATT, CDR2 SNEGSKA (reference sequence). This chain's CDR3 is CNARDLQGVEQFF. The CDR3 DNA is TGCAATGCTAGAGACCTACAGGGAGTTGAGCAGTTCTTC.

As to this clonotype: The junction departs from germline at one end; a sequencing error may be responsible. The J gene is TRBJ2-2, the V gene TRBV4-3; tentative D call: TRBD2 (5 bases). The CDR3 contains 16 residues. From germline, CDR1 is LGHNA and CDR2 YSLEER. The chain's CDR3 is CASSLNPEGNPGELYF. The CDR3 DNA is TGCGCCAGCAGCCTAAACCCAGAAGGAAACCCCGGGGAGCTGTACTTT.

Comment on this clonotype: A read error may be the cause here, since a much bigger clone is one base away. The genes are TRBV20-1 and TRBJ2-5; 10 bases match TRBD1. The CDR3 runs 15 residues. Per germline, CDR1 DFQATT and CDR2 SNEGSKA (reference sequence). In DNA form, the CDR3 reads TGCAATGCTAGAGCGGGACAGGGGCGGATGGAGACCCAGTACTTC. Translated: CNARAGQGRMETQYF.

The chain uses TRBV5-1 and TRBJ2-1; D unresolved. The CDR3 loop spans 16 amino acids. In germline, CDR1 is SGHRS, CDR2 YFSETQ. Trimming took off 2 bases at V and 0 bases at J, with 12 bases between the two ends. The CDR3 region has the DNA TGCGCCAGCAGCTTAGATGCGACGAACTCCTACAATGAGCAGTTCTTC. Amino acids: CASSLDATNSYNEQFF.

The CDR3 region is CASGIEGTQYF. The DNA for the CDR3 is TGTGCCAGTGGGATAGAAGGGACCCAGTACTTC. V usage is TRBV5-4 and J usage is TRBJ2-5; D call uncertain. From germline, CDR1 is SGHNT and CDR2 YYREEE (reference sequence). The V gene lost 8 bases and the J gene lost 7 bases, with 12 bases spanning the gap. This CDR3 is 11 amino acids long.

With regard to this clonotype: A junction boundary mismatches the germline segment, possibly from a read error. The J gene is TRBJ2-1, the V gene TRBV11-2; 9 nucleotides line up with TRBD2. The CDR3 is 16 residues long. Germline V gene sequence: CDR1 SGHAT, CDR2 FQNNGV. The CDR3 nucleotides read TGCGCCAGCAGCATAGAGCTCCTAGCGGGAATGAAAGAGCAGTTCTTC. This gives the protein CASSIELLAGMKEQFF.

This rearrangement joins TRBV7-2 to TRBJ1-1; D is uncertain. Germline lookup yields CDR1 SGHTA and CDR2 FQGNSA. The CDR3 consists of 14 residues. Trimming shortened V by 4 bases and J by 4 bases, and 13 bases separated the two germline ends. CDR3 region: CASSSGLESTEAFF. The DNA for the CDR3 is TGTGCCAGCAGCTCCGGCCTTGAGAGCACTGAAGCTTTCTTT.

As concerns this clonotype: A much larger clone differs by one base, so this may be a read error. The gene calls are TRBV11-2 and TRBJ1-6; weak D call: TRBD1 (6 bases). Germline-derived CDR1 and CDR2 are SGHAT and FQNNGV. The CDR3 has 15 amino acids. The CDR3, as DNA: TGTGCCAGCGGCTTAGACCCGGGGGCCAATTCACCCCTCCACTTT. It translates to CASGLDPGANSPLHF. Full variable domain (rest looked up from reference TRBV11-2 and TRBJ1-6): EAGVAQSPRYKIIEKRQSVAFWCNPISGHATLYWYQQILGQGPKLLIQFQNNGVVDDSQLPKDRFSAERLKGVDSTLKIQPAKLEDSAVYLCASGLDPGANSPLHFGNGTRLTVT.

On this clonotype itself: At one end the junction does not follow the germline gene, possibly because of a read error. V is TRBV29-1 and J is TRBJ2-1; TRBD2 agrees at 7 bases. Per the germline V gene, CDR1 is SQVTM and CDR2 is ANQGSEA. This CDR3 spans 12 amino acids. CDR3 residues: CSVLRDYNEQSF. The CDR3 DNA follows: TGCAGCGTCCTAAGGGACTACAATGAGCAGTCCTTC.

A word on this clonotype: An end of the junction does not agree with germline; a read error may underlie this. The chain has TRBV5-1 and TRBJ1-2, with D unclear. Germline loops: CDR1 SGHRS, CDR2 YFSETQ. This CDR3 is 11 amino acids long. CDR3 in DNA: TGCGCTAGCAGAGTTAACTATGGCTACACCTTC. Its protein product is CASRVNYGYTF.

Note on this clonotype: The CDR3 ends on some other residue instead of the conserved phenylalanine or tryptophan, so this is likely a read error. This CDR3 reads CNVEIDRGHGEAQYI. CDR3 DNA: TGCAACGTTGAGATCGACAGGGGGCACGGAGAGGCCCAGTACATC. V gene TRBV29-1 combines with J gene TRBJ2-5; 10 bases match TRBD1. This CDR3 spans 15 amino acids. Per the germline V gene, CDR1 is SQVTM and CDR2 is ANQGSEA.

This clonotype was recorded a few times. Germline is not matched at one junction end, which may reflect a read error. The chain joins TRBV28 to TRBJ1-1, with D tentatively TRBD1 (5 bases). Germline CDR1 is MDHEN and CDR2 is SYDVKM. The CDR3 is 13 amino acids. This chain's CDR3 is CATLSRANIEAFF. Here the CDR3 DNA reads TGTGCCACCCTGAGCAGGGCAAACATTGAAGCTTTCTTT.

This clonotype was detected once. The junction departs from the called germline gene at one end, perhaps through a read error. This CDR3 reads CASSPSRGLVNTEVFF. The CDR3 DNA sequence: TGTGCCAGTAGCCCATCCAGGGGGCTGGTGAACACTGAAGTTTTCTTT. V and J are TRBV11-2 and TRBJ1-1; TRBD1 agrees at 8 bases. The CDR3 totals 16 residues. The germline V gene encodes CDR1 SGHAT and CDR2 FQNNGV. Full variable domain (outside the CDR3, taken from reference TRBV11-2 and TRBJ1-1): EAGVAQSPRYKIIEKRQSVAFWCNPISGHATLYWYQQILGQGPKLLIQFQNNGVVDDSQLPKDRFSAERLKGVDSTLKIQPAKLEDSAVYLCASSPSRGLVNTEVFFGQGTRLTVV.

A remark on this clonotype: One junction end does not reproduce the germline sequence, and a read error may be involved. V usage is TRBV10-3 and J usage is TRBJ2-7; no reliable D call. The germline CDR1 and CDR2 sequences are ENHRY and SYGVKD. The CDR3 is 15 residues long. Here the CDR3 DNA reads TGTGACATCGGCGTGACACTCATAATCTCCTACGAGCAGTACTTC. This gives the protein CDIGVTLIISYEQYF.

In its sample, this clonotype was seen a few times. The junction departs from germline at one end; a sequencing error may be responsible. The chain recombines TRBV6-6 with TRBJ2-3; TRBD2 might be the D (6 bases). The length of the CDR3 is 12 residues. The germline CDR1 and CDR2 sequences are MNHNY and SVGAGI (reference sequence). CDR3 in DNA: TGTGCCAACAGTTACACGGGAGATACACAGTATTTT. It yields the protein CANSYTGDTQYF.